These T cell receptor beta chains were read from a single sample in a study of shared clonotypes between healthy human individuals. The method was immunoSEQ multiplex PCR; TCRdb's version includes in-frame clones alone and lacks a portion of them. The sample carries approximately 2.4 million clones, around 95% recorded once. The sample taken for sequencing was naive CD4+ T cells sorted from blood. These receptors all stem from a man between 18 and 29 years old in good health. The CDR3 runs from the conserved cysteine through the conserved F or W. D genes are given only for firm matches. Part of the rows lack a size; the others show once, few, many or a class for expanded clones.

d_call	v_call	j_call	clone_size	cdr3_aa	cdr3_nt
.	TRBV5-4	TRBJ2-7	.	CASSLAAGGGEQYF	TGTGCCAGCAGCTTGGCAGCAGGGGGAGGCGAGCAGTACTTC
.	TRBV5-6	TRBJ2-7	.	CASSPFRWDIPYEQYF	TGTGCCAGCAGCCCTTTTAGGTGGGACATACCCTACGAGCAGTACTTC
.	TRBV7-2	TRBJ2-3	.	CASSLGTVDTDTQYF	TGTGCCAGCAGCTTAGGGACAGTAGACACAGATACGCAGTATTTT
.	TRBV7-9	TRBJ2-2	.	CASSLSGAPPGELFF	TGTGCCAGCAGCTTATCCGGAGCCCCACCCGGGGAGCTGTTTTTT
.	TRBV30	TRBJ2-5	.	CAWSGGGKQETQYF	TGTGCCTGGAGTGGCGGTGGGAAACAAGAGACCCAGTACTTC
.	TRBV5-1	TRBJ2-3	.	CASSFASPTDTQYF	TGCGCCAGCAGCTTCGCCAGTCCCACAGATACGCAGTATTTT
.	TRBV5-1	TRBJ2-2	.	CASSLAGVDTGELFF	TGCGCCAGCAGCTTGGCGGGAGTCGACACCGGGGAGCTGTTTTTT
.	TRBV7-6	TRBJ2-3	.	CASRPPGGTDTQYF	TGTGCCAGCAGACCCCCAGGGGGCACAGATACGCAGTATTTT
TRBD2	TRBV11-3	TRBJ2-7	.	CASSLGLPAGEGEQYF	TGTGCCAGCAGCTTAGGATTACCAGCGGGAGAAGGCGAGCAGTACTTC
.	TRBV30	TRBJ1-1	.	CAWGDNSRNTEAFF	TGTGCCTGGGGGGATAACTCCCGGAACACTGAAGCTTTCTTT
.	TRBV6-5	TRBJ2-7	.	CASSYGTGAAYEQYF	TGTGCCAGCAGCTATGGGACGGGCGCCGCCTACGAGCAGTACTTC
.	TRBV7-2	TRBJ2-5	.	CASRPSALGALGEETQYF	TGTGCCAGCAGGCCCTCGGCCCTCGGCGCCCTGGGTGAAGAGACCCAGTACTTC
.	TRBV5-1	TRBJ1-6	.	CASSGQGNSPLHF	TGCGCCAGCAGCGGGCAGGGGAATTCACCCCTCCACTTT
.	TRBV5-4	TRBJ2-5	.	CASSSGTLETQYF	TGTGCCAGCAGCTCGGGGACTCTAGAGACCCAGTACTTC
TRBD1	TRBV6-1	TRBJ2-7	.	CASRLTGVVSVEQYF	TGTGCCAGCAGGCTGACAGGGGTGGTTTCGGTCGAGCAGTACTTC
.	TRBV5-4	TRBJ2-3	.	CASSNGPRTDTQYF	TGTGCCAGCAGCAACGGGCCAAGAACAGATACGCAGTATTTT
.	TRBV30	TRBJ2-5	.	CAIAIETQYF	TGTGCCATTGCAATAGAGACCCAGTACTTC
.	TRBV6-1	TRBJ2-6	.	CASSAQSSGANVLTF	TGTGCCAGCAGTGCCCAAAGCTCTGGGGCCAACGTCCTGACTTTC
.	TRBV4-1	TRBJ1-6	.	CASSQRGGEGSPLHF	TGCGCCAGCAGCCAAAGGGGTGGCGAGGGTTCACCCCTCCACTTT
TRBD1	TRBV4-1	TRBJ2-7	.	CASSQGTGLTYEQYF	TGCGCCAGCAGCCAGGGGACAGGACTTACCTACGAGCAGTACTTC
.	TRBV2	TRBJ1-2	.	CASSEDNYGYTF	TGTGCCAGCAGTGAAGACAACTATGGCTACACCTTC
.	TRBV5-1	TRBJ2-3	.	CASSLGGTQGGNTQYF	TGCGCCAGCAGCTTGGGCGGGACGCAGGGCGGGAATACGCAGTATTTT
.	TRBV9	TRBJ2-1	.	CASSVDRNEQFF	TGTGCCAGCAGCGTAGATAGAAATGAGCAGTTCTTC
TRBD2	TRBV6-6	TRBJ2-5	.	CASATSGRAGQETQYF	TGTGCCAGCGCTACTAGCGGGAGGGCGGGGCAAGAGACCCAGTACTTC
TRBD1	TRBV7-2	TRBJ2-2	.	CASSTEGAYPGELFF	TGTGCCAGCAGCACCGAGGGGGCTTACCCCGGGGAGCTGTTTTTT
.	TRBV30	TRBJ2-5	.	CAWSLAYSQETQYF	TGTGCCTGGAGCCTCGCCTACTCCCAAGAGACCCAGTACTTC
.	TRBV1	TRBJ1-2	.	CTSSHPYRDRGKYYGYTF	TGCACCAGCAGCCACCCCTACCGGGACAGGGGAAAATACTATGGCTACACCTTC
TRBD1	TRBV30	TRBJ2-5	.	CAWSGGQGYQETQYF	TGTGCCTGGAGTGGGGGACAGGGGTACCAAGAGACCCAGTACTTC
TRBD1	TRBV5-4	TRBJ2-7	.	CASSYTGQGLSYEQYF	TGTGCCAGCAGCTATACTGGACAGGGACTCTCCTACGAGCAGTACTTC
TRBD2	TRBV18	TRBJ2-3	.	CASSPPTSGRPTDTQYF	TGTGCCAGCTCACCACCGACTAGCGGGAGGCCGACAGATACGCAGTATTTT
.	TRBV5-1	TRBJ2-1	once	CASRGGDSYNEQFF	TGCGCCAGCAGAGGGGGGGACAGCTACAATGAGCAGTTCTTC
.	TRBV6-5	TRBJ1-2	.	CASSYGGWRDYGYTF	TGTGCCAGCAGTTACGGGGGGTGGAGGGACTATGGCTACACCTTC
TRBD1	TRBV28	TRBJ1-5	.	CASSLWGTGGARSNQPQHF	TGTGCCAGCAGTTTATGGGGGACAGGGGGCGCCAGGAGCAATCAGCCCCAGCATTTT
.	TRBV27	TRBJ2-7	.	CASSFLPPRGILSQQYF	TGTGCCAGCAGTTTCCTCCCCCCCCGCGGGATTCTCTCTCAGCAGTACTTC
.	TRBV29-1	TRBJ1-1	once	CSSISGALNTEAFF	TGCAGCTCCATATCGGGGGCGCTGAACACTGAAGCTTTCTTT
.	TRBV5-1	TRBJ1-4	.	CASSRSGIGGEKLFF	TGCGCCAGCAGTCGGAGTGGCATCGGAGGTGAAAAACTGTTTTTT
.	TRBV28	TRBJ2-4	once	CASSRPGQNIQYF	TGTGCCAGCAGTCGACCCGGCCAGAACATTCAGTACTTC
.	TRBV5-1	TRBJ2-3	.	CASSLAARGPTDTQYF	TGCGCCAGCAGCTTGGCGGCGCGGGGGCCTACAGATACGCAGTATTTT